A single sample gave rise to the 32 T cell receptor beta chains below, sequenced in a study of cytomegalovirus exposure and HLA in healthy donors. Profiled with immunoSEQ multiplex PCR; TCRdb holds only in-frame clones, not every one. The sample contains approximately 110,000 clones, 85% to 90% of which appear only once. Sequencing used PBMCs. The receptors originated from a woman in her late teens or twenties in good health and CMV-seropositive.

DNA of the CDR3: TGTGCCAGCAGCTTAGGTCTTCGACTAGCGGTCGGCGAGCAGTACTTC. It codes for CASSLGLRLAVGEQYF. The rearrangement joins TRBV7-9 to TRBJ2-7, with 9 bases lining up with TRBD2. The CDR3 has 16 amino acids. V lost 1 base and J lost 6; bases outside the gene matches: 10. From germline, CDR1 is SEHNR and CDR2 FQNEAQ (reference sequence).

The chain employs TRBV30 and TRBJ2-2; D ambiguous. V gave up 6 bases and J gave up 3 bases, with 17 bases separating them. Germline lookup yields CDR1 GTSNPN and CDR2 SVGIG (reference sequence). The CDR3 runs 15 residues. CDR3 nucleotides: TGTGCCTGTGTCGGCGACATGCGACACACCGGGGAGCTGTTTTTT. Protein sequence: CACVGDMRHTGELFF.

The V gene is TRBV4-2, the J gene TRBJ1-1; 8 positions match TRBD1. Germline CDR1 reads LGHNA; CDR2 reads YNFKEQ. The length of the CDR3 is 15 residues. Trimming took 3 bases from V and 6 from J; bases not matched to a gene: 9. Written as DNA, the CDR3 is TGTGCCAGCAGCCAGGAACAGGGGGTTAAGGCTGAAGCTTTCTTT. Amino acid sequence: CASSQEQGVKAEAFF.

The chain is built from TRBV29-1 and TRBJ1-1; D gene ambiguous. CDR1 SQVTM and CDR2 ANQGSEA come from the germline V gene. This CDR3 region has 13 residues. The V end was cut by 4 bases, the J end by 4 bases, with 13 bases between. CDR3 loop: CSVGQISSTEAFF. CDR3 coding DNA: TGCAGCGTTGGGCAGATATCAAGCACTGAAGCTTTCTTT. The full variable domain, its missing parts supplied by reference TRBV29-1 and TRBJ1-1, is SAVISQKPSRDICQRGTSLTIQCQVDSQVTMMFWYRQQPGQSLTLIATANQGSEATYESGFVIDKFPISRPNLTFSTLTVSNMSPEDSSIYLCSVGQISSTEAFFGQGTRLTVV.

The chain combines TRBV7-2 with TRBJ2-7, with D unresolved. Germline CDR1 is SGHTA and CDR2 is FQGNSA. The CDR3 covers 13 residues. V dropped 2 bases and J dropped 2 bases, with 7 bases sitting between them. The CDR3 DNA sequence: TGTGCCAGCAGCTTAACCAGTCCCTACGAGCAGTACTTC. Its protein product is CASSLTSPYEQYF. Supplemented by reference TRBV7-2 and TRBJ2-7, the full variable domain reads GAGVSQSPSNKVTEKGKDVELRCDPISGHTALYWYRQSLGQGLEFLIYFQGNSAPDKSGLPSDRFSAERTGGSVSTLTIQRTQQEDSAVYLCASSLTSPYEQYFGPGTRLTVT.

This clone has a single count. For the CDR3, the DNA is TGTGCCAGTAGCCCATTTTCAGGGTATAATGAAAAACTGTTTTTT. This gives the protein CASSPFSGYNEKLFF. The chain carries TRBV19 and TRBJ1-4, with D possibly matching TRBD1 (5 bases). Germline CDR1 and CDR2: LNHDA and SQIVND (reference sequence). The CDR3 runs 15 residues. V was shortened by 6 bases and J by 4 bases, with 15 bases between the two germline ends.

About this clone itself: The junction departs from the called germline gene at one end, perhaps through a read error. V usage is TRBV28 and J usage is TRBJ2-3, with TRBD2 identical over 8 bases. The CDR3 contains 13 residues. Germline CDR1 is MDHEN and CDR2 is SYDVKM. CDR3 nucleotide sequence: TGTGCCAGCAGCCGCGGCTTAACTAGCGGCGGTAGTTTT. Its protein is CASSRGLTSGGSF.

This chain uses TRBV29-1 with TRBJ2-1, with 10 bases aligning to TRBD2. The CDR3 is 15 residues long. Germline loops: CDR1 SQVTM, CDR2 ANQGSEA. V gave up 4 bases and J gave up 9 bases; unmatched junction bases: 12. For the CDR3, the DNA is TGCAGCGTTGGGGCTCGAGCGGGAGGGCCCGGTGAGCAGTTCTTC. Encoded protein: CSVGARAGGPGEQFF.

The count of this clone is one. V is TRBV29-1 and J is TRBJ2-3, with 7 bases that match TRBD1. The J segment lost 3 bases and the V segment lost 4 bases, leaving 1 base of the junction unmatched. Germline CDR1 SQVTM, CDR2 ANQGSEA. The length of the CDR3 is 12 residues. In DNA form, the CDR3 reads TGCAGCGTTGTGACAGGGACAGATACGCAGTATTTT. Protein sequence: CSVVTGTDTQYF.

This chain's CDR3 is CASSLGQNNSPLHF. CDR3 DNA: TGCGCCAGCAGCTTGGGTCAGAATAATTCACCCCTCCACTTT. The rearrangement links TRBV5-1 to TRBJ1-6; D not resolved. The germline V gene has CDR1 SGHRS and CDR2 YFSETQ. The germline V and J ends were trimmed by 0 bases and 5 bases, with 6 bases remaining between them. The CDR3 contains 14 residues.

The rearrangement joins TRBV11-2 to TRBJ2-7, with D perhaps matching TRBD1 (6 bases). Trimming removed 7 bases from V and 6 bases from J, with 10 bases in between. The CDR3 extends over 11 amino acids. CDR1 and CDR2 (germline): SGHAT, FQNNGV. The CDR3 is CASTRGSEQYF. CDR3 in DNA: TGTGCCAGCACGAGGGGGAGCGAGCAGTACTTC.

This chain joins TRBV5-1 and TRBJ1-5; possible D gene TRBD1, 5 bases. Germline loops: CDR1 SGHRS, CDR2 YFSETQ. Between the trimmed V and J ends, which lost 1 base and 7 bases, there was a span of 21 bases. The CDR3 sequence is 17 residues long. The CDR3 reads CASSLSGDSRAGQPQHF. The CDR3 region has the DNA TGCGCCAGCAGCTTGTCCGGGGACTCAAGGGCAGGCCAGCCCCAGCATTTT.

J is TRBJ2-5 and V is TRBV6-5; 9 bases match TRBD2. V lost 2 bases, J lost 5 bases, and 6 bases stayed unmatched. CDR1 is MNHEY and CDR2 is SVGAGI in the germline V gene. This CDR3 has 15 amino acids. The CDR3 DNA is TGTGCCAGCAGTTACACAGCGGGGGGACGGGAGACCCAGTACTTC. Protein: CASSYTAGGRETQYF.

This clone was counted a single time. The CDR3 loop is CASNLAGGPTNEQFF. As DNA, the CDR3 is TGCGCCAGCAACTTAGCGGGAGGGCCCACCAATGAGCAGTTCTTC. The chain couples TRBV5-1 to TRBJ2-1; 11 bases fit TRBD2. CDR3 length equals 15 residues. CDR1 and CDR2 (germline): SGHRS, YFSETQ. Unmatched junction bases numbered 8, after V lost 6 bases and J lost 6 bases.

This sequence joins TRBV18 and TRBJ2-5; the match to TRBD1 covers 12 bases. CDR1 KGHSH and CDR2 LQKENI come from the germline V gene. CDR3 length equals 14 residues. Trimming cost V 4 bases and J 6 bases; bases outside gene matches: 3. CDR3 DNA: TGTGCCAGCTCACTGGGACAGGGGGCGAAGACCCAGTACTTC. Its translation: CASSLGQGAKTQYF.

The chain uses TRBV10-2 and TRBJ1-1; tentatively, D is TRBD1 (5 bases). Trimming cost V 0 bases and J 3 bases, with 5 bases left between them. The CDR3 has 13 residues. Looked up from germline, CDR1 is WSHSY and CDR2 is SAAADI. CDR3 DNA sequence: TGCGCCAGCAGTGAGTCAGGGGACACTGAAGCTTTCTTT. Its protein product is CASSESGDTEAFF.

This chain links TRBV23-1 with TRBJ2-1; D is perhaps TRBD2 (5 bases). TRBV23-1 is sorted into the ORF group, with uncertain function. CDR3 length equals 16 residues. V was clipped by 0 bases and J by 2 bases, with 11 bases between them. The CDR3 nucleotides are TGCGCCAGCAGTCAATCGGAGGACTTAGCCTACAATGAGCAGTTCTTC. Its protein product is CASSQSEDLAYNEQFF.

V is TRBV12-5 and J is TRBJ1-1; D ambiguous. Trimming took 1 base from V and 4 from J, leaving 13 bases between them. The germline gives CDR1 LGHNT, CDR2 FRNRAP. This CDR3 is 15 amino acids long. For the CDR3, the DNA is TGTGCTAGTGGTTTGGGCGCTCGGAGCACCACTGAAGCTTTCTTT. It specifies CASGLGARSTTEAFF.

The rearrangement links TRBV28 to TRBJ1-1; the D gene is possibly TRBD1 (6 bases). The CDR3 contains 15 residues. From germline, CDR1 is MDHEN and CDR2 SYDVKM. The V and J ends lost 3 bases and 0 bases respectively, with 11 bases between them. The CDR3 protein is CASSFPRGMNTEAFF. In DNA, the CDR3 is TGTGCCAGCAGTTTCCCCAGGGGAATGAACACTGAAGCTTTCTTT.

The V and J genes are TRBV11-2 and TRBJ2-7; 9 bases are shared with TRBD1. Looked up from germline, CDR1 is SGHAT and CDR2 is FQNNGV. V gave up 6 bases and J gave up 5 bases; unmatched junction bases: 8. The length of the CDR3 is 14 residues. The CDR3 sequence is CASRDTGGGHEQYF. The CDR3 coding sequence is TGTGCCAGCAGAGACACAGGGGGCGGCCACGAGCAGTACTTC.

The chain has TRBV5-6 and TRBJ2-7, with D unclear. This CDR3 region has 13 residues. The V end lost 4 bases, the J end lost 0 bases, and 8 bases lay between the germline ends. CDR1 is SGHDT and CDR2 is YYEEEE in the germline V gene. The CDR3 reads CASSVAGSYEQYF. CDR3 in DNA: TGTGCCAGCAGCGTTGCCGGCTCCTACGAGCAGTACTTC.

Written as DNA, the CDR3 is TGTGCCAGCAGCTTAGAAGGCAGGCTAAGCACTGAAGCTTTCTTT. It specifies CASSLEGRLSTEAFF. The V call is TRBV11-3, the J call TRBJ1-1; no clear D. Germline CDR1 reads SGHNT; CDR2 reads YENEEA. The CDR3 runs to 15 residues. Trimming took 0 bases from V and 4 from J, leaving 12 bases between them.

The chain has TRBV21-1 and TRBJ2-7; no check of the table's D call, TRBD2, against the DNA was made. TRBV21-1 is a documented pseudogene. CDR3 size: 10 residues. This chain's CDR3 is CASRGYEQYF. The CDR3 DNA reads as TGTGCCAGCCGAGGGTACGAGCAGTACTTC.

V usage is TRBV15 and J usage is TRBJ2-5; tentative D call: TRBD1 (5 bases). This CDR3 has 15 residues. Germline CDR1 reads LNHNV; CDR2 reads YYDKDF (reference sequence). With 0 bases removed from V and 7 bases from J, the gap between germline ends came to 15 bases. CDR3 sequence reads: CATSREGRQGGTQYF. The CDR3 bases are TGTGCCACCAGCAGAGAGGGGCGCCAAGGTGGGACCCAGTACTTC.

This chain links TRBV5-4 with TRBJ2-3, with a possible D match to TRBD2 (6 bases). V was cut by 6 bases and J by 2 bases, with 10 bases left in between. This CDR3 region has 13 residues. Germline lookup yields CDR1 SGHNT and CDR2 YYREEE (reference sequence). CDR3 bases: TGTGCCAGCAAGCCGGGAGACACAGATACGCAGTATTTT. Translated, it gives CASKPGDTDTQYF.

This clone was observed many times. The chain recombines TRBV2 with TRBJ2-1; maybe TRBD1 (6 bases). Looked up from germline, CDR1 is SNHLY and CDR2 is FYNNEI. The CDR3 sequence is 11 residues long. V shed 8 bases and J shed 8 bases, with 10 bases lying between them. CDR3 residues: CASGQSDEQFF. For the CDR3, the DNA is TGTGCCAGCGGACAGTCGGATGAGCAGTTCTTC.

V gene TRBV2 combines with J gene TRBJ2-7, with D possibly being TRBD2 (7 bases). The germline CDR1 and CDR2 sequences are SNHLY and FYNNEI. Trimming cost V 6 bases and J 0 bases, with 12 bases left between them. The CDR3 sequence is 14 residues long. Here the CDR3 reads CASRRGGSSYEQYF. The CDR3 coding sequence is TGTGCCAGCAGAAGGGGGGGAAGCTCCTACGAGCAGTACTTC.

In this sample, this clone turned up once. V and J are TRBV11-3 and TRBJ2-5; D gene unclear. CDR3 length: 13 residues. The germline V and J ends were trimmed by 2 bases and 5 bases, with 9 bases remaining between them. Germline CDR1 SGHNT, CDR2 YENEEA. The CDR3 coding sequence is TGTGCCAGCAGCTTAACTCCACTGGAGACCCAGTACTTC. It encodes CASSLTPLETQYF. The variable domain in full, completed from reference TRBV11-3 and TRBJ2-5, reads EAGVVQSPRYKIIEKKQPVAFWCNPISGHNTLYWYLQNLGQGPELLIRYENEEAVDDSQLPKDRFSAERLKGVDSTLKIQPAELGDSAVYLCASSLTPLETQYFGPGTRLLVL.

The V and J genes are TRBV14 and TRBJ2-1; D is perhaps TRBD2 (6 bases). The germline V and J ends were trimmed by 3 bases and 1 base, with 7 bases remaining between them. CDR3 size: 14 residues. Germline V gene data show CDR1 as SGHDN and CDR2 as FVKESK. CDR3 amino acids: CASSHGGSYNEQFF. In DNA, the CDR3 is TGTGCCAGCAGCCACGGGGGTTCCTACAATGAGCAGTTCTTC.

This chain uses TRBV19 with TRBJ2-7; 7 positions agree with TRBD2. The V gene's germline CDR1 is LNHDA and CDR2 SQIVND (reference sequence). V was pared by 7 bases and J by 5 bases, with 2 bases of the junction left unmatched. This CDR3 region has 11 residues. The CDR3 sequence is CASKSGDEQYF. In DNA form, the CDR3 reads TGTGCCAGTAAAAGCGGGGACGAGCAGTACTTC.

V gene TRBV14 combines with J gene TRBJ1-3; D is unresolved. V lost 0 bases and J 4 bases, leaving 10 bases between the germline ends. The CDR3 sequence is 15 residues long. Germline loops: CDR1 SGHDN, CDR2 FVKESK. CDR3 protein: CASSQEAASGNTIYF. The CDR3 DNA reads as TGTGCCAGCAGCCAAGAGGCGGCCTCAGGAAACACCATATATTTT. Supplemented by reference TRBV14 and TRBJ1-3, the full variable domain reads EAGVTQFPSHSVIEKGQTVTLRCDPISGHDNLYWYRRVMGKEIKFLLHFVKESKQDESGMPNNRFLAERTGGTYSTLKVQPAELEDSGVYFCASSQEAASGNTIYFGEGSWLTVV.

The chain combines TRBV27 with TRBJ2-2; no reliable D call. The CDR3 contains 13 residues. The germline gives CDR1 MNHEY, CDR2 SMNVEV (reference sequence). Deletions cut 6 bases from V and 4 bases from J, with 9 bases between. This chain's CDR3 is CASRYVVTGELFF. In DNA form, the CDR3 reads TGTGCCAGCAGATATGTTGTCACCGGGGAGCTGTTTTTT.